This T cell receptor beta chain was captured by sequencing in a study of blood T cell repertoires in COVID-19 (dated by TCRdb to 2018 to 2020). Some background on the complete study: The collaborator samples originated in the United States, Italy and Spain and spanned the acute and convalescent phases of COVID-19. The material from the prospective study consisted of cDNA or gDNA derived from T cells, B-cell-depleted T cells, or PBMCs. The dataset comprised deeply sampled blood TCRbeta repertoires from subjects exposed to, actively infected with, or recovered from COVID-19. The repertoires were released in a freely available public database intended as a resource for research on the immune response to SARS-CoV-2. The samples were drawn from two sources: the first 160 participants of the ongoing ImmuneRACE study, and 1,200 or so subjects contributed by 6 global collaborators. A de-identified subject ID, COVID-19 status, age in years and sex were almost always included in the sample metadata. Where available, HLA class I and class II types were taken from metadata supplied by the sample provider and were not determined by assay-based typing.

TCRbeta CDR3 regions were amplified from genomic DNA using the immunoSEQ Assay, a bias-controlled multiplex PCR. Turning to the authors' computational methods: Nucleated cell counts per sample were estimated from amplification of reference gene primers within the assay. Sequence reads were collapsed and filtered to measure the absolute abundance of every unique TCRbeta CDR3 rearrangement. For each sample, productive Simpson clonality was calculated as the square root of Simpson's diversity index across productive rearrangements. Entries here come from immuneACCESS through TCRdb and include only in-frame sequences with V and J called. Some clones fail to appear in such tables; in the studies checked, an unresolved V gene covers under half of the shortfall, and the cause of the remainder is unknown. The DNA gave D and trimming, while V, J and clone size come from that table. This sample comprises 250,000 to 300,000 clones, approximately 77% of them detected only once. The ten largest clones add up to under 3.5% of the sample.

Whole blood was collected in K2EDTA tubes by collaborating institutions according to the institutions' own protocols. For TCRbeta analysis, collaborators shipped samples as frozen whole blood, isolated PBMCs, or DNA extracted from either of those sample types. General findings and caveats noted by the study authors: The quantity of clinical and demographic metadata differed by source and by participant and was supplied without curation.

As for this clone: The antigen this receptor binds is unknown. There are no base qualities to consult, and no much larger clone falls within one base.

The CDR3, cysteine through phenylalanine, is 15 amino acids long. Only the CDR3 DNA stays, 45 bases, in frame from base 1. For CDR1 and CDR2, the germline V gene lists SGHTA and FQGNSA. Trimming removed 3 bases from V and 6 bases from J; the gene matches leave 3 bases unexplained. The TCR comes from a woman aged 18-29 years with acute or convalescent COVID-19. The sample taken for sequencing was peripheral blood. The V gene is TRBV7-2 and the J gene is TRBJ2-2, and 11 junctional nucleotides match TRBD1. The CDR3 in this case is CASSLGGQGAGELFF. The nucleotide sequence is given as TGTGCCAGCAGCTTGGGGGGACAGGGGGCCGGGGAGCTGTTTTTT.